This T cell receptor (beta chain) was found in a study of CD8+ T cells in alopecia areata. Once RNA had been extracted, it was reverse transcribed into cDNA to act as the sequencing template. The repertoire was sequenced with immunoSEQ multiplex PCR; TCRdb's copy has only in-frame clones and lacks some. The sample yields hundreds of thousands of clones, under 70% seen once. Trimming took off 4 bases at V and 2 bases at J, with 9 bases between the two ends. The CDR3 has 12 amino acids. From germline, CDR1 is GTSNPN and CDR2 SVGIG (reference sequence). Punch biopsies of lesional scalp, plus peripheral blood, were taken from alopecia areata patients. Isolation of CD4+ and CD8+ T cells from PBMCs was achieved by sorting.

Here the sequenced sample was CD4+ T cells sorted from blood, taken at week 0. This TCR was sampled from a human donor with alopecia areata. This sequence joins TRBV30 and TRBJ2-7; TRBD1 is a possible D gene (5 bases). The CDR3: CAWNRLAYEQYF. CDR3 nucleotides: TGTGCCTGGAACAGGTTAGCCTACGAGCAGTACTTC.